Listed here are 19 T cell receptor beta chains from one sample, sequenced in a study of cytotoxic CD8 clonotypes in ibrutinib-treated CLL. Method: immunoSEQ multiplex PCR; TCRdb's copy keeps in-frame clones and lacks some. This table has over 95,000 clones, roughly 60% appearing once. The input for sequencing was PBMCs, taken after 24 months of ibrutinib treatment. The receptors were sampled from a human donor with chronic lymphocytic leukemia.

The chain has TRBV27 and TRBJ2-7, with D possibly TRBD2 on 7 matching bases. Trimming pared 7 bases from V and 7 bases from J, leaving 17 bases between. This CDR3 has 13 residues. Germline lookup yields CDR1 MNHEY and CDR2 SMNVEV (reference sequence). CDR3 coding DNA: TGTGCCAGCATGGGGGGGCAGGGCTGGGAGCAGTACTTC. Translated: CASMGGQGWEQYF.

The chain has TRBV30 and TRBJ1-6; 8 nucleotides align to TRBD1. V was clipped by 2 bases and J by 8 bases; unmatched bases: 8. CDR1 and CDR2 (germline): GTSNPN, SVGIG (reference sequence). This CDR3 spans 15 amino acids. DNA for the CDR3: TGTGCCTGGAGTCTCCGGGCAGGGGGCGATTCACCCCTCCACTTT. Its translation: CAWSLRAGGDSPLHF. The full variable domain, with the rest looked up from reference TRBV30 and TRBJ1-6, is SQTIHQWPATLVQPVGSPLSLECTVEGTSNPNLYWYRQAAGRGLQLLFYSVGIGQISSEVPQNLSASRPQDRQFILSSKKLLLSDSGFYLCAWSLRAGGDSPLHFGNGTRLTVT.

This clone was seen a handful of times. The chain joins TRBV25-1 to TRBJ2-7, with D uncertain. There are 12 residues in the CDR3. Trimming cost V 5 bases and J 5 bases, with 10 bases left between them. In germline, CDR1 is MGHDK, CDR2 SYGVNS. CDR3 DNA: TGTGCCAGCAGTCTTGCCAGCGACGAGCAGTACTTC. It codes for CASSLASDEQYF.

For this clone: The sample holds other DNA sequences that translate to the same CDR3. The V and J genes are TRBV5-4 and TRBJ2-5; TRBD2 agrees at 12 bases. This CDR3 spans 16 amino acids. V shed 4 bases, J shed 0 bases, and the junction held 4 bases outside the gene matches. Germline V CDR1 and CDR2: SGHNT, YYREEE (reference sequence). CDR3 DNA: TGTGCCAGCAGCATAGGACTAGCGGGGAACCAAGAGACCCAGTACTTC. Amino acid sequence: CASSIGLAGNQETQYF.

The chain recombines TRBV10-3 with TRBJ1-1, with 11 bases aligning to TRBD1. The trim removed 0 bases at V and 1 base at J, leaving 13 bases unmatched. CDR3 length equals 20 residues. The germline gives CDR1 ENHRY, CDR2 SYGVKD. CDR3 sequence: CAISESPLPGQGDENTEAFF. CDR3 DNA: TGTGCCATCAGTGAGTCGCCTCTCCCGGGACAGGGGGACGAGAACACTGAAGCTTTCTTT.

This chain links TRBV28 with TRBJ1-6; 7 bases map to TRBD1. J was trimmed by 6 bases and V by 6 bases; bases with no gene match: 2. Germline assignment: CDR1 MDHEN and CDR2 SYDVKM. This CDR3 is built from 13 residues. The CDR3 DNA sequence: TGTGCCAGCAGCCCAGGGGGTAATTCACCCCTCCACTTT. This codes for CASSPGGNSPLHF.

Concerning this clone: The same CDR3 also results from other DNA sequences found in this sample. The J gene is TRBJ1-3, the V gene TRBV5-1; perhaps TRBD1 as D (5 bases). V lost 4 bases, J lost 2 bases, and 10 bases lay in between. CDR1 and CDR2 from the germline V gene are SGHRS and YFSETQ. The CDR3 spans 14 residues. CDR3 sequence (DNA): TGCGCCAGCAGCCCCGGGACCGCTGGAAACACCATATATTTT. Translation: CASSPGTAGNTIYF.

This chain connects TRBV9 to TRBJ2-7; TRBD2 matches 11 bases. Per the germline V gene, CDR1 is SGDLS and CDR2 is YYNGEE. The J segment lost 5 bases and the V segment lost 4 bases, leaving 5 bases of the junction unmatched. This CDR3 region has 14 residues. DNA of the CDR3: TGTGCCAGCAGCCGTAGCGGGGGGGCAGACGAGCAGTACTTC. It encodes CASSRSGGADEQYF.

CDR3 protein: CASSYGQGFTDTQYF. The CDR3 bases are TGTGCCAGCAGTTACGGACAGGGTTTCACAGATACGCAGTATTTT. The J gene is TRBJ2-3, the V gene TRBV6-5; 8 nucleotides match TRBD1. CDR3 length equals 15 residues. Germline V gives CDR1 MNHEY, CDR2 SVGAGI. Unmatched junction bases numbered 3, after V lost 2 bases and J lost 2 bases.

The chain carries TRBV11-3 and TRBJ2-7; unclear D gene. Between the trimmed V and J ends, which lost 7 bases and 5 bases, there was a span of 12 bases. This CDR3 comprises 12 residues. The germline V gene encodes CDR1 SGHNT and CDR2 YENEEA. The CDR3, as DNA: TGTGCCAGCACACAACTGGGCCACGAGCAGTACTTC. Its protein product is CASTQLGHEQYF.

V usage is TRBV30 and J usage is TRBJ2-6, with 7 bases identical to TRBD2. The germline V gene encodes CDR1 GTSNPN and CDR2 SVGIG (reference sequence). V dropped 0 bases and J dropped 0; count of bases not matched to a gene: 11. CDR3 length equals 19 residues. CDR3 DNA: TGTGCCTGGAGTGTAGTTGAATATGGCGGGGGCTCTGGGGCCAACGTCCTGACTTTC. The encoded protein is CAWSVVEYGGGSGANVLTF.

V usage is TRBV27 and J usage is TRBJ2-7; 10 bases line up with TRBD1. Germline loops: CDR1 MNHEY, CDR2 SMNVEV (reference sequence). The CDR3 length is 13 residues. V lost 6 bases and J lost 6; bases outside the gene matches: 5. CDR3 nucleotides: TGTGCCAGCAGGGGGACAGGGGTGCTCGAGCAGTACTTC. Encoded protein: CASRGTGVLEQYF.

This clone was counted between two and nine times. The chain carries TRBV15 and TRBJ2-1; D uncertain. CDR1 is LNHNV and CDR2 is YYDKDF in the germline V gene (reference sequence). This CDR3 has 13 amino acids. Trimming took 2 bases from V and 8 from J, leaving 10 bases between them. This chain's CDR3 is CATSRRLGHEQFF. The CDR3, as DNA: TGTGCCACCAGCAGACGTCTAGGCCATGAGCAGTTCTTC.

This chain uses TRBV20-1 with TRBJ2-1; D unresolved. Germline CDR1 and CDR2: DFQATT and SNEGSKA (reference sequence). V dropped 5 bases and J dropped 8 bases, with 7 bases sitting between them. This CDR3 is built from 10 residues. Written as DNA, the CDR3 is TGCAGTGCTGCTGCCGATGAGCAGTTCTTC. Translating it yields CSAAADEQFF.

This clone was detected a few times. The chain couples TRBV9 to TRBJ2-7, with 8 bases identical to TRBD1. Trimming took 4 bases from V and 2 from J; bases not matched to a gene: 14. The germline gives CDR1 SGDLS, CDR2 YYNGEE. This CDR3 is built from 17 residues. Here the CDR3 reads CASSFAIWTGLAYEQYF. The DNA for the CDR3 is TGTGCCAGCAGCTTTGCTATATGGACAGGGTTGGCCTACGAGCAGTACTTC.

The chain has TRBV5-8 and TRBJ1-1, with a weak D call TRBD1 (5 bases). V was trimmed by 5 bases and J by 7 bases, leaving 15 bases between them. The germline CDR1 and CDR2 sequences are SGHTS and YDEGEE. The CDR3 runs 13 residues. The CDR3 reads CASRKEGRDEAFF. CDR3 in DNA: TGTGCCAGCAGGAAAGAGGGACGGGATGAAGCTTTCTTT.

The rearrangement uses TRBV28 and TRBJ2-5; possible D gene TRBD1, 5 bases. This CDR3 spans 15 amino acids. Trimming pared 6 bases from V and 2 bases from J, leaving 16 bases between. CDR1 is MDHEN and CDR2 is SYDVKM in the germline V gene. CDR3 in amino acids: CASRGLAGLQETQYF. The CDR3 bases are TGTGCCAGCAGAGGTTTGGCAGGGCTTCAAGAGACCCAGTACTTC.

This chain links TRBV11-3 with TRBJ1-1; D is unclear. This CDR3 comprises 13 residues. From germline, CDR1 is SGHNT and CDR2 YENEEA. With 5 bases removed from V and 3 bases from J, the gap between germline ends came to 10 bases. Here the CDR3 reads CASSQSEHTEAFF. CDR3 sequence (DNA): TGTGCCAGCAGCCAAAGCGAACACACTGAAGCTTTCTTT.

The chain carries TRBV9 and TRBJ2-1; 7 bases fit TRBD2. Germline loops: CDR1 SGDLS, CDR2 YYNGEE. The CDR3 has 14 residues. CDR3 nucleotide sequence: TGTGCAAGCGGGACGGGGGGCTCCTACAATGAGCAGTTCTTC. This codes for CASGTGGSYNEQFF.